This T cell receptor (beta chain) was sequenced in a study of blood T cell repertoires in COVID-19. In the original workflow: Reference gene primer amplification in the assay estimated nucleated cell counts. Clones were read by immunoSEQ multiplex PCR, and TCRdb kept only the in-frame ones, dropping some. V, J and clone size reflect that table, while D and trimming were determined from the DNA. Of some 200,000 clones listed, about nine tenths are singletons. Germline V gene data show CDR1 as MGHRA and CDR2 as YSYEKL. Trimming pared 0 bases from V and 8 bases from J, leaving 16 bases between. This CDR3 region has 16 residues.

The sample taken for sequencing was peripheral blood. This clonotype was sampled from a man older than 75 with acute or convalescent COVID-19. J is TRBJ1-4 and V is TRBV4-1, with a tentative D call TRBD1 (5 bases). The CDR3 bases are TGCGCCAGCAGCCAAGATCCGCGGGGGATGCGGGAAAAACTGTTTTTT. Protein: CASSQDPRGMREKLFF.